Each of the 23 T cell receptor beta chains below was sequenced from the same sample in a study of regulatory T cells in long-lasting Graves disease. According to the study, TCR beta libraries were built with iRepertoire HTBI primers and CDR3-region Arm-PCR. TCRdb passed the multiplex PCR reads through MiXCR, listing each CDR3 protein once. The data show 350,000 to 500,000 distinct CDR3 sequences, 21% seen once. Indicated time point: persistent/refractory GD, antithyroid drugs over 5 years with positive TRAb. TCR sequences were obtained from RNA taken from PBMCs. Material: peripheral blood mononuclear cells (PBMCs), obtained when the disease was refractory, from a patient treated with antithyroid drugs. The source is a female donor with Graves disease.

This clonotype was detected many times. The chain is built from TRBV12-3 or TRBV12-4 and TRBJ2-7, with 8 bases aligning to TRBD2. Losses at the gene ends were 5 bases for V and 7 bases for J; bases not matched to a gene: 22. The CDR3 loop spans 18 amino acids. The CDR3 nucleotides read TGTGCCAGCAGTCCATCGGGGGGTAGCGGGACTTGGTCGGGAGAGCAGTACTTC. This encodes CASSPSGGSGTWSGEQYF.

This clonotype was seen ten or more times. The V and J genes are TRBV28 and TRBJ2-2; D ambiguous. There are 16 residues in the CDR3. The V and J ends lost 2 bases and 4 bases respectively, with 14 bases between them. The germline V gene has CDR1 MDHEN and CDR2 SYDVKM. This CDR3 is CASSLRFRLFTGELFF. Written as DNA, the CDR3 is TGTGCCAGCAGTTTAAGGTTTAGACTTTTCACCGGGGAGCTGTTTTTT.

This clonotype came up many times. V usage is TRBV7-2 and J usage is TRBJ2-5; possibly TRBD2 for D (7 bases). Per the germline V gene, CDR1 is SGHTA and CDR2 is FQGNSA. The CDR3 runs to 14 residues. The V and J ends lost 2 bases and 5 bases respectively, with 12 bases between them. The CDR3 loop reads CASSLWGGGETQYF. The CDR3 DNA reads TGTGCCAGCAGCTTATGGGGGGGCGGGGAGACCCAGTACTTC. The whole variable domain, remainder taken from reference TRBV7-2 and TRBJ2-5, is GAGVSQSPSNKVTEKGKDVELRCDPISGHTALYWYRQSLGQGLEFLIYFQGNSAPDKSGLPSDRFSAERTGGSVSTLTIQRTQQEDSAVYLCASSLWGGGETQYFGPGTRLLVL.

CDR3 nucleotide sequence: TGTGCCAGCAGTTTAATCGATGAGCAGTTCTTC. Translating gives CASSLIDEQFF. J is TRBJ2-1 and V is TRBV12-3 or TRBV12-4; D gene ambiguous. The CDR3 extends over 11 amino acids. With 2 bases removed from V and 8 bases from J, the gap between germline ends came to 4 bases.

The CDR3 here is CASRGTLSSYNEQFF. In DNA, the CDR3 is TGTGCCAGCAGAGGGACACTGAGCTCCTACAATGAGCAGTTCTTC. The chain carries TRBV6-2 or TRBV6-3 and TRBJ2-1, with D tentatively TRBD1 (6 bases). The germline V and J ends were trimmed by 6 bases and 0 bases, with 12 bases remaining between them. The CDR3 is 15 residues long. Germline loops: CDR1 MNHEY, CDR2 SVGEGT.

There are a few counts of this clonotype. V usage is TRBV30 and J usage is TRBJ2-5; TRBD1 agrees at 9 bases. This CDR3 spans 14 amino acids. Trimming at V came to 1 base and at J to 4 bases, leaving 4 bases not matched to a gene. Germline CDR1 GTSNPN, CDR2 SVGIG (reference sequence). CDR3 nucleotide sequence: TGTGCCTGGAGTGCGACAGGGGGAGGAGAGACCCAGTACTTC. It encodes CAWSATGGGETQYF.

This clonotype was found a few times. The V call is TRBV27, the J call TRBJ1-2; D is perhaps TRBD1 (5 bases). There are 12 residues in the CDR3. From germline, CDR1 is MNHEY and CDR2 SMNVEV (reference sequence). Trimming left V 2 bases short and J 10 bases short, with 11 bases between. The CDR3 sequence is CASSLVGGDYTF. The CDR3 nucleotides are TGTGCCAGCAGTTTAGTTGGGGGGGACTACACCTTC.

J is TRBJ2-3 and V is TRBV19; TRBD1 is a possible D gene (8 bases). Germline CDR1 LNHDA, CDR2 SQIVND (reference sequence). V was pared by 4 bases and J by 3 bases, with 29 bases between. This CDR3 comprises 20 residues. CDR3 sequence: CASSTPTGGGLLSGTDTQYF. The DNA for the CDR3 is TGTGCCAGTAGTACCCCTACAGGGGGGGGCCTCCTATCTGGAACAGATACGCAGTATTTT.

This clonotype was found a few times. This chain connects TRBV7-9 to TRBJ2-5; D unresolved. The CDR3 has 13 residues. V lost 7 bases and J 2 bases, leaving 11 bases between the germline ends. CDR1 is SEHNR, CDR2 FQNEAQ, per germline (reference sequence). CDR3 loop: CASNTELQETQYF. CDR3 nucleotide sequence: TGTGCCAGCAACACAGAGCTACAAGAGACCCAGTACTTC.

This clonotype was picked up a small number of times. The rearrangement joins TRBV28 to TRBJ2-2; 12 bases agree with TRBD1. This CDR3 has 15 amino acids. CDR1 MDHEN and CDR2 SYDVKM come from the germline V gene. The CDR3 sequence is CEELSGQGAPGELFF. The DNA of the CDR3 is TGTGAAGAACTGTCGGGACAGGGGGCTCCCGGGGAGCTGTTTTTT.

The table lists this clonotype with a few counts. V usage is TRBV28 and J usage is TRBJ2-5; 8 positions match TRBD2. CDR3 length: 16 amino acids. Germline values: CDR1 MDHEN, CDR2 SYDVKM. V trimming: 5 bases; J trimming: 5 bases; junction bases outside the gene matches: 13. The CDR3 DNA sequence: TGTGCCAGCAGTCGGAACGGGAGGGCCGTAGGGGAGACCCAGTACTTC. Residues: CASSRNGRAVGETQYF.

This clonotype was counted a few times. CDR3 DNA: TGTGCCAGCAGCCAGCGGGGTTGGACCTACGAGCAGTACTTC. Amino acids: CASSQRGWTYEQYF. The chain joins TRBV12-3 or TRBV12-4 to TRBJ2-7; 7 bases are a match to TRBD2. The CDR3 runs to 14 residues. J gave up 2 bases and V 6 bases, and 7 bases lay outside the gene matches.

This clonotype was seen at least ten times. J is TRBJ1-5 and V is TRBV30; possible D gene TRBD1, 6 bases. Trimming left V 2 bases short and J 6 bases short, with 11 bases between. The CDR3 runs to 13 residues. Germline assignment: CDR1 GTSNPN and CDR2 SVGIG (reference sequence). The DNA of the CDR3 is TGTGCCTGGAGTTTGGGGGCCAGTCAGCCCCAGCATTTT. Its protein is CAWSLGASQPQHF. Filled out from reference TRBV30 and TRBJ1-5, the complete variable domain reads SQTIHQWPATLVQPVGSPLSLECTVEGTSNPNLYWYRQAAGRGLQLLFYSVGIGQISSEVPQNLSASRPQDRQFILSSKKLLLSDSGFYLCAWSLGASQPQHFGDGTRLSIL.

Many counts were recorded for this clonotype. This chain joins TRBV2 and TRBJ1-2; unclear D gene. Between the trimmed V and J ends, which lost 7 bases and 8 bases, there was a span of 14 bases. Germline values: CDR1 SNHLY, CDR2 FYNNEI. The CDR3 totals 12 residues. The CDR3 here is CASIQELWGYTF. The CDR3 region has the DNA TGTGCCAGCATCCAGGAGCTTTGGGGCTACACCTTC.

This clonotype was seen ten or more times. This chain uses TRBV28 with TRBJ2-7, with D unresolved. V was cut by 7 bases and J by 1 base, with 14 bases left in between. Germline CDR1 reads MDHEN; CDR2 reads SYDVKM. The CDR3 loop spans 14 amino acids. CDR3 loop: CASIGDTTSYEQYF. The CDR3 coding sequence is TGTGCCAGCATAGGTGACACCACTTCCTACGAGCAGTACTTC.

V is TRBV7-2 and J is TRBJ2-7, with TRBD2 as a possible D gene (5 bases). The J call may be wrong; the DNA end is better matched by TRBJ2-1. Germline V lookup: CDR1 SGHTA, CDR2 FQGNSA. The CDR3 loop spans 13 amino acids. The CDR3 sequence is CASSLGLHNEQFF. In nucleotides, the CDR3 is TGTGCCAGCAGCTTAGGACTACACAATGAGCAGTTCTTC.

There are a few counts of this clonotype. V is TRBV19 and J is TRBJ1-1; D ambiguous. Germline values: CDR1 LNHDA, CDR2 SQIVND (reference sequence). Trimming took 9 bases from V and 2 from J, leaving 7 bases between them. The CDR3 loop spans 11 amino acids. The CDR3 protein is CASQQNTEAFF. CDR3 DNA: TGTGCCAGCCAGCAAAACACTGAAGCTTTCTTT.

There are a few counts of this clonotype. V is TRBV30 and J is TRBJ1-5; no reliable D call. Trimming stripped 4 bases from V and 3 bases from J, with 16 bases between. The CDR3 contains 15 residues. Germline V gene lookup returns CDR1 GTSNPN and CDR2 SVGIG (reference sequence). The CDR3 spells CAWNVPPGLNQPQHF. CDR3 nucleotide sequence: TGTGCCTGGAATGTACCACCCGGGCTCAATCAGCCCCAGCATTTT.

This clonotype was observed a few times. This chain joins TRBV12-3 or TRBV12-4 and TRBJ2-6; no reliable D call. V lost 6 bases to trimming and J lost 0 bases, with 15 bases between them. CDR3 length: 17 residues. CDR3 bases: TGTGCCAGCAGCCGTATGGAAGCCTTCTCTGGGGCCAACGTCCTGACTTTC. Translated: CASSRMEAFSGANVLTF.

The chain employs TRBV12-3 or TRBV12-4 and TRBJ1-5; possible D gene TRBD1, 5 bases. V lost 3 bases and J 8 bases, leaving 11 bases between the germline ends. The CDR3 spans 13 residues. The CDR3 reads CASSFPGGEPQHF. The CDR3 bases are TGTGCCAGCAGTTTCCCCGGGGGAGAGCCCCAGCATTTT.

In this sample, this clonotype turned up a few times. This rearrangement joins TRBV20-1 to TRBJ2-2; D possibly corresponds to TRBD2 (5 bases). CDR3 size: 14 residues. Germline V gives CDR1 DFQATT, CDR2 SNEGSKA (reference sequence). V was trimmed by 3 bases and J by 0 bases, leaving 8 bases between them. The CDR3 DNA follows: TGCAGTGCTAGGCCGGGATCGAACACCGGGGAGCTGTTTTTT. Protein product: CSARPGSNTGELFF.

The chain carries TRBV5-1 and TRBJ2-1, with unresolved D. This CDR3 region has 14 residues. V was cut by 7 bases and J by 3 bases, with 14 bases left in between. The V gene's germline CDR1 is SGHRS and CDR2 YFSETQ. CDR3 in amino acids: CASQSGELYNEQFF. Written as DNA, the CDR3 is TGCGCCAGCCAGAGTGGCGAACTCTACAATGAGCAGTTCTTC. The full variable domain, in which reference TRBV5-1 and TRBJ2-1 provide the parts outside the CDR3, is KAGVTQTPRYLIKTRGQQVTLSCSPISGHRSVSWYQQTPGQGLQFLFEYFSETQRNKGNFPGRFSGRQFSNSRSEMNVSTLELGDSALYLCASQSGELYNEQFFGPGTRLTVL.

This chain links TRBV12-3 or TRBV12-4 with TRBJ2-3, with TRBD1 matching over 10 bases. J gave up 2 bases and V 6 bases, and 8 bases lay outside the gene matches. The CDR3 loop spans 16 amino acids. CDR3 bases: TGTGCCAGCAGCCCTCTCGGGACAGGGGTCACAGATACGCAGTATTTT. Amino acids: CASSPLGTGVTDTQYF.